The sequence of this T cell receptor (beta chain) was determined in a study of cytomegalovirus exposure and HLA in healthy donors. A multiplex PCR was run with 60 Vbeta primers and 13 Jbeta primers. The data were produced by immunoSEQ multiplex PCR, yet TCRdb's version contains in-frame clones alone and is incomplete. The sample shows about 200,000 clones, 70% to 85% of them seen only once. Specimen: PBMCs. The clonotype originates from a woman aged 25-40 years in good health and CMV-seropositive.

CDR3 protein: CASSLGGGTEAFF. The DNA of the CDR3 is TGTGCCAGCAGCTTAGGCGGGGGGACTGAAGCTTTCTTT. This chain joins TRBV7-9 and TRBJ1-1; possibly TRBD1 for D (5 bases). This CDR3 region has 13 residues. The germline gives CDR1 SEHNR, CDR2 FQNEAQ (reference sequence). Trimming took off 1 base at V and 5 bases at J, with 8 bases between the two ends.